This T cell receptor (beta chain) was recorded in a study of shared clonotypes between healthy human individuals. Overall study context: The people who gave samples were a couple of women and a few men aged 18 to 49.

Using around 200 ng DNA, some 30,000 T cell genomes, the sorted-subset replicate PCRs were run. Method: immunoSEQ multiplex PCR; TCRdb's copy keeps in-frame clones and lacks some. Among some 1,900,000 clones listed, around 96% were seen once. Whole-study results and caveats: Generally, naive subsets came out with larger estimated richness than memory subsets.

Germline V gene lookup returns CDR1 MRHNA and CDR2 SNTAGT. This CDR3 is 17 amino acids long. The V end lost 2 bases, the J end lost 6 bases, and 19 bases lay between the germline ends. As to this clone: The antigen remains undetermined.

Selected positively for CCR7 and CD45RO-negative, naive CD8 cells excluded terminally differentiated effector memory CD45RA+ cells. The V and J genes are TRBV6-4 and TRBJ2-2; no definite D call. The TCR sequence derives from a man younger than 35 in good health. Input material: naive CD8+ T cells sorted from blood. As DNA, the CDR3 is TGTGCCAGCAGTGACGAACCGGGTCGACCGTCCCCCGGGGAGCTGTTTTTT. Encoded protein: CASSDEPGRPSPGELFF.